This T cell receptor beta chain came from a study of T cells in Graves' hyperthyroidism and ophthalmopathy. With 5 bases removed from V and 7 bases from J, the gap between germline ends came to 18 bases. The CDR3 has 16 amino acids. CDR1 and CDR2 from the germline V gene are SGHAT and FQNNGV. It was RNA transcripts that yielded the amplified TCR beta CDR3 regions. In the first-round RT-PCR of the TCR CDR3, the HTBI primer set was used. Via MiXCR, TCRdb re-called the multiplex PCR reads, giving one row per CDR3 protein. Seen here are 200,000 to 250,000 distinct CDR3 sequences, more than 15% observed once, and the top ten hold under 65%. In the case of this clonotype: Being one base from a much bigger clone, this may be a read error.

Orbital computed tomography, thyroid ultrasound, serum thyroxine and TRAb, and clinical symptoms together informed the diagnoses. The PBMCs were taken from over 9.5 ml of fresh peripheral blood. The chain links TRBV11-2 to TRBJ1-6; D is unresolved. Material: blood. The receptor was derived from a man in his fifties or sixties with Graves' hyperthyroidism. CDR3 loop: CASSPHLRRPNSPLHF. The CDR3 DNA is TGTGCCAGCAGCCCTCACCTCCGTCGGCCCAATTCACCCCTCCACTTT. Variable domain in full (rest from reference TRBV11-2 and TRBJ1-6): EAGVAQSPRYKIIEKRQSVAFWCNPISGHATLYWYQQILGQGPKLLIQFQNNGVVDDSQLPKDRFSAERLKGVDSTLKIQPAKLEDSAVYLCASSPHLRRPNSPLHFGNGTRLTVT.